Given below is one T cell receptor (beta chain) in context. The antigen is not known. TCRdb's table, derived via immunoSEQ multiplex PCR, lists solely in-frame clones and lacks some. The repertoire holds about 2.4 million clones, with approximately 93% as singletons. Germline CDR1 and CDR2: SEHNR and FQNEAQ (reference sequence). V dropped 2 bases and J dropped 6 bases, with 13 bases sitting between them. The CDR3 has 14 residues. The data originate from a study of shared clonotypes between healthy human individuals. Study information: A couple of women and three men aged 18 to 49 served as donors. Notes on the study in general: In this cohort, only blood was sampled, and tissue repertoires likely differ.

Healthy HIV-negative adults without recent acute infections or vaccinations served as donors. The chain uses TRBV7-9 and TRBJ1-2; a possible D gene is TRBD1 (5 bases). Sequenced sample: naive CD4+ T cells from PBMCs. Subset in this sample: CD45RA+ positively selected. The receptor was isolated from a man younger than 35 in good health. Some clones in this sample may be carry-over from other donors' samples. CDR3: CASSLTGGADGYTF. The CDR3 bases are TGTGCCAGCAGCTTAACGGGGGGAGCGGATGGCTACACCTTC.